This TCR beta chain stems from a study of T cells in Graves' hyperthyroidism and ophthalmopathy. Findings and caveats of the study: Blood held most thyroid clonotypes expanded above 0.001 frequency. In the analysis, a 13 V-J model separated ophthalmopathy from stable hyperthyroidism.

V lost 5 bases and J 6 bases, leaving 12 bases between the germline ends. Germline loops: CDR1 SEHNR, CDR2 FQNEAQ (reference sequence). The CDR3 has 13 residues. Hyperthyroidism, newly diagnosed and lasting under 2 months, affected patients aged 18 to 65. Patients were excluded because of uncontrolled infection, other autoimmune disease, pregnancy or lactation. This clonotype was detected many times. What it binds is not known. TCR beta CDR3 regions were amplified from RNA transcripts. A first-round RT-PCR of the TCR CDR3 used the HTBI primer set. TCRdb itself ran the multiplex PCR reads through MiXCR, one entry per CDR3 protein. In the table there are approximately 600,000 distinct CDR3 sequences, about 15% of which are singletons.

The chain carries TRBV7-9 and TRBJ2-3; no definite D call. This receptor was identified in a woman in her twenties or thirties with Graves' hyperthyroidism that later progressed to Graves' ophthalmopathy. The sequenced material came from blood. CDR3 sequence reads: CASSHLYEDTQYF. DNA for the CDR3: TGTGCCAGCAGCCACCTATACGAGGATACGCAGTATTTT.